This T cell receptor (beta chain) came from a study of circulating CD8 cells and anti-PD-1 response in melanoma. For the study at large: Nivolumab was given intravenously at 3 mg/kg every 2 weeks. General study findings and limits: Published repertoire comparisons used only baseline and M1 samples from a small cohort with few responders. Experiments were generally run without replicates.

Sorting of live CD3+CD8+TCRalphabeta+ cells by PD-1 and/or TIGIT gave four subsets. The QIAseq Immune Repertoire TCR panel built the libraries from about 14 ng of total RNA. One entry per CDR3 protein, called by TCRdb with MiXCR from the reads. The sample comprises 200 to 300 distinct CDR3 sequences, less than 15% of which are singletons, and 55% to 70% rests with the top ten. This CDR3 is 15 amino acids long. The V gene lost 1 base and the J gene lost 0 bases, with 10 bases spanning the gap. Germline V lookup: CDR1 SGHTA, CDR2 FQGNSA. This clonotype is classed as large. Antigen: not known. Source: CD8+ T cells from PBMCs, taken at baseline or after one month of anti-PD-1 therapy (not recorded which). This chain joins TRBV7-2 and TRBJ2-7; no clear D. This sequence originates from a human donor with melanoma. The CDR3 DNA follows: TGTGCCAGCAGCTTAGTAGGTGCTAGCTCCTACGAGCAGTACTTC. Amino acids: CASSLVGASSYEQYF. Full variable domain (missing parts from reference TRBV7-2 and TRBJ2-7): GAGVSQSPSNKVTEKGKDVELRCDPISGHTALYWYRQSLGQGLEFLIYFQGNSAPDKSGLPSDRFSAERTGGSVSTLTIQRTQQEDSAVYLCASSLVGASSYEQYFGPGTRLTVT.